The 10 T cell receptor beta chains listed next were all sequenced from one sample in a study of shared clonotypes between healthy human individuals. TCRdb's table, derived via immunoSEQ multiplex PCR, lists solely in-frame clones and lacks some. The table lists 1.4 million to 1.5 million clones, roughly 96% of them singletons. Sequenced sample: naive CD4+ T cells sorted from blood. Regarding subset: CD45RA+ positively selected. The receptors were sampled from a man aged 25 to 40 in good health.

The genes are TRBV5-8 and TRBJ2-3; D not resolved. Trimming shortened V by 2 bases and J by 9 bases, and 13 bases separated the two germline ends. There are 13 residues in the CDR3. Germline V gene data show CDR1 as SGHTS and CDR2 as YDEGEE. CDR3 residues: CASSLSTAPTQYF. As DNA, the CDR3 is TGTGCCAGCAGCTTAAGTACCGCCCCCACGCAGTATTTT.

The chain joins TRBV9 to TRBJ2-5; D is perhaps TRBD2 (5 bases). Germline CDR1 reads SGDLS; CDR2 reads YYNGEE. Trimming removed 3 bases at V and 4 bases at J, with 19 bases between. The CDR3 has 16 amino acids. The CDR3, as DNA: TGTGCCAGCAGCGCCACCGGTGGGAGTGGTTCAGAGACCCAGTACTTC. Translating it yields CASSATGGSGSETQYF.

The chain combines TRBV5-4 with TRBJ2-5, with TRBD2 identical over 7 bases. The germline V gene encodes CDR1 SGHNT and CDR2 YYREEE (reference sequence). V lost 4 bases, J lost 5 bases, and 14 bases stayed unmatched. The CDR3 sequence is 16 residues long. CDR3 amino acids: CASSRSGAGIDETQYF. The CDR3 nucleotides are TGTGCCAGCAGCCGATCTGGAGCGGGAATCGATGAGACCCAGTACTTC.

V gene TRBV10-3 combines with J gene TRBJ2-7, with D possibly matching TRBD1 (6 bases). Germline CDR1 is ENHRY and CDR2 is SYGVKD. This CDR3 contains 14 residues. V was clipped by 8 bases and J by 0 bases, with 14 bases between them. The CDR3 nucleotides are TGTGCCATCGGGGACGGGGACAACTCCTACGAGCAGTACTTC. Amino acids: CAIGDGDNSYEQYF.

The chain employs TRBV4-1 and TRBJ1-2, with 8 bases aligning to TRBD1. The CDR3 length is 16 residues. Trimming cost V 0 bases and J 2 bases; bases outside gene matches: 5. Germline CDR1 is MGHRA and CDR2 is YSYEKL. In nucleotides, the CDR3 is TGCGCCAGCAGCCAAGAAGGAACAGGGGGAAACTATGGCTACACCTTC. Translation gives CASSQEGTGGNYGYTF.

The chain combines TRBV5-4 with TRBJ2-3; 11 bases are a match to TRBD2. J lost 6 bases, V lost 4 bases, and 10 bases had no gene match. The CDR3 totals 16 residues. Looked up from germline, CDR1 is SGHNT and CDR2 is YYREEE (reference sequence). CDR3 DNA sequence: TGTGCCAGCAGCCGAGATAGCGGGAGGGCCCCCGATACGCAGTATTTT. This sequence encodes CASSRDSGRAPDTQYF.

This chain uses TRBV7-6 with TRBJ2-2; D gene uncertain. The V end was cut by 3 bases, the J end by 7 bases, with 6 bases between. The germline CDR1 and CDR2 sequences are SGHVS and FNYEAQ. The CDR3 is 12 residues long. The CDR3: CASSFIGGELFF. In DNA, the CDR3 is TGTGCCAGCAGCTTCATCGGCGGGGAGCTGTTTTTT.

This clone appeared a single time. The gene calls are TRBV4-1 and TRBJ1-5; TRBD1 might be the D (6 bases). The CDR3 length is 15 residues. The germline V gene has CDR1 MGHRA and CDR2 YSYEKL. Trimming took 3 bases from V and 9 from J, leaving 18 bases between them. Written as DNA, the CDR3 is TGCGCCAGCAGCCAGAGACAGGACGGACCGGGGCCCCAGCATTTT. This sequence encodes CASSQRQDGPGPQHF.

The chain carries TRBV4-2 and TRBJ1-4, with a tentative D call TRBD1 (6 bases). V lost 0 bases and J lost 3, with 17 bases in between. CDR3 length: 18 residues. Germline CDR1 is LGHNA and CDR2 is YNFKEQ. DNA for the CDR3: TGTGCCAGCAGCCAAGACCGGACAGCCCTTGGTGCTAATGAAAAACTGTTTTTT. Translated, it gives CASSQDRTALGANEKLFF.

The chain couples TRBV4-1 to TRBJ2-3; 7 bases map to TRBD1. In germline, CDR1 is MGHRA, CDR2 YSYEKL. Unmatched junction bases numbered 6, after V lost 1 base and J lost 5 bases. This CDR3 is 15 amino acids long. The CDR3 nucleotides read TGCGCCAGCAGCCAAGTCGACAGGGACGAAGATACGCAGTATTTT. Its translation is CASSQVDRDEDTQYF.